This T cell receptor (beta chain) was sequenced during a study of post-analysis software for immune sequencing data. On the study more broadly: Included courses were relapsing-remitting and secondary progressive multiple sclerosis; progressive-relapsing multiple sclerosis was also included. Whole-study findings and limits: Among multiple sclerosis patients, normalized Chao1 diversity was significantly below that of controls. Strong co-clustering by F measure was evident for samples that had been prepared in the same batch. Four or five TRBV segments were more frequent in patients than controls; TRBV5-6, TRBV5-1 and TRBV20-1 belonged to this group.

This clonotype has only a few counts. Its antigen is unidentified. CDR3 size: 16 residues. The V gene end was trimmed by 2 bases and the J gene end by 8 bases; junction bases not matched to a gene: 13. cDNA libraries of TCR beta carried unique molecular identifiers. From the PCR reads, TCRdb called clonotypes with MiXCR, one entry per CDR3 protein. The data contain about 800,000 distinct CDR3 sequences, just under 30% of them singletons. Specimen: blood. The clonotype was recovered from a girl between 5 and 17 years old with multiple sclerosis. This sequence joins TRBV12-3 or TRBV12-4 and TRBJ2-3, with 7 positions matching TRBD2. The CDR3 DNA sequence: TGTGCCAGCAGTTTACCTTTTCTGGAGCCGGGGGGTACGCAGTATTTT. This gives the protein CASSLPFLEPGGTQYF.